These 18 T cell receptor beta chains were all obtained from the same sample, sequenced in a study of T cells in tuberculosis. Assay: immunoSEQ multiplex PCR; the TCRdb copy retains only in-frame clones and omits some. The profile shows 47,000 or so clones, 90% to 95% of them singletons. Time point denoted: new active TB diagnosis, blood taken before or within 7 days of starting treatment. Sample: PBMCs, taken at tuberculosis diagnosis. These receptor sequences come from an adult with tuberculosis.

The rearrangement uses TRBV27 and TRBJ2-2, with a tentative D call TRBD1 (5 bases). Trimming took 10 bases from V and 3 from J, leaving 18 bases between them. This CDR3 is built from 15 residues. The germline CDR1 and CDR2 sequences are MNHEY and SMNVEV (reference sequence). CDR3 nucleotide sequence: TGTGCCATCCGACCCCCAGGGATAGACACCGGGGAGCTGTTTTTT. Translated, it gives CAIRPPGIDTGELFF.

The rearrangement uses TRBV2 and TRBJ2-1, with no clear D. CDR1 and CDR2 from the germline V gene are SNHLY and FYNNEI. V was cut by 6 bases and J by 3 bases, with 12 bases left in between. The CDR3 loop spans 14 amino acids. Here the CDR3 reads CASRANGFYNEQFF. The CDR3 DNA follows: TGTGCCAGCAGGGCAAACGGGTTCTACAATGAGCAGTTCTTC.

This clone was observed a single time. V is TRBV4-2 and J is TRBJ1-1; tentatively, D is TRBD1 (5 bases). The CDR3 has 15 residues. CDR1 is LGHNA and CDR2 is YNFKEQ in the germline V gene. Trimming shortened V by 4 bases and J by 3 bases, and 15 bases separated the two germline ends. The DNA of the CDR3 is TGTGCCAGCAGCCGACGGGGGGATTCGGACACTGAAGCTTTCTTT. It codes for CASSRRGDSDTEAFF.

This chain joins TRBV2 and TRBJ1-2; D might be TRBD1 (5 bases). This CDR3 comprises 14 residues. The V end was cut by 7 bases, the J end by 7 bases, with 19 bases between. CDR1 is SNHLY, CDR2 FYNNEI, per germline. This CDR3 reads CASTSAGGLSGYTF. CDR3 in DNA: TGTGCCAGCACCTCCGCGGGGGGTCTCTCTGGCTACACCTTC.

CDR3 sequence reads: CASTRGSNYNEQFF. CDR3 nucleotides: TGTGCCAGCACGAGAGGAAGTAATTACAATGAGCAGTTCTTC. The chain employs TRBV6-6 and TRBJ2-1, with D unresolved. The CDR3 is 14 residues long. V was shortened by 7 bases and J by 4 bases, with 14 bases between the two germline ends. Germline assignment: CDR1 MNHNY and CDR2 SVGAGI (reference sequence).

The V call is TRBV6-5, the J call TRBJ2-2; possible D gene TRBD2, 5 bases. V was clipped by 2 bases and J by 1 base, with 8 bases between them. Germline lookup yields CDR1 MNHEY and CDR2 SVGAGI. The CDR3 has 15 amino acids. The CDR3 nucleotides read TGTGCCAGCAGTTACATCGGAGGGAACACCGGGGAGCTGTTTTTT. Protein product: CASSYIGGNTGELFF.

This clone appeared a few times. The rearrangement joins TRBV7-2 to TRBJ2-7, with D possibly matching TRBD2 (7 bases). This CDR3 is 15 amino acids long. Trimming stripped 0 bases from V and 2 bases from J, with 11 bases between. Germline values: CDR1 SGHTA, CDR2 FQGNSA. The DNA of the CDR3 is TGTGCCAGCAGCTTAGCGAGGGGGGGGACCTACGAGCAGTACTTC. This sequence encodes CASSLARGGTYEQYF.

V is TRBV9 and J is TRBJ2-5; 7 nucleotides line up with TRBD2. The CDR3 loop spans 15 amino acids. The germline CDR1 and CDR2 sequences are SGDLS and YYNGEE. Trimming at V came to 0 bases and at J to 5 bases, leaving 7 bases not matched to a gene. CDR3 sequence (DNA): TGTGCCAGCAGCGTAGGAGGACTAGTCGGGGAGACCCAGTACTTC. Translated: CASSVGGLVGETQYF. The whole variable domain, remainder taken from reference TRBV9 and TRBJ2-5, is DSGVTQTPKHLITATGQRVTLRCSPRSGDLSVYWYQQSLDQGLQFLIQYYNGEERAKGNILERFSAQQFPDLHSELNLSSLELGDSALYFCASSVGGLVGETQYFGPGTRLLVL.

The chain combines TRBV6-1 with TRBJ2-5, with D perhaps TRBD1 (6 bases). Germline loops: CDR1 MNHNS, CDR2 SASEGT. V was cut by 3 bases and J by 0 bases, with 11 bases left in between. CDR3 length: 15 amino acids. Here the CDR3 DNA reads TGTGCCAGCAGTGAGGGAGACAGGAACCAAGAGACCCAGTACTTC. As protein: CASSEGDRNQETQYF.

The gene calls are TRBV7-9 and TRBJ2-7, with 7 nucleotides matching TRBD2. The CDR3 is 11 residues long. V dropped 5 bases and J dropped 11; count of bases not matched to a gene: 6. Germline CDR1 and CDR2: SEHNR and FQNEAQ (reference sequence). The CDR3 reads CASSDTRGEYF. DNA of the CDR3: TGTGCCAGCAGCGACACACGGGGGGAGTACTTC.

V is TRBV4-1 and J is TRBJ2-5; D might be TRBD2 (5 bases). Per germline, CDR1 MGHRA and CDR2 YSYEKL. Trimming stripped 4 bases from V and 5 bases from J, with 14 bases between. This CDR3 region has 14 residues. The CDR3 region is CASSPDPGGETQYF. CDR3 coding DNA: TGCGCCAGCAGCCCGGACCCCGGCGGGGAGACCCAGTACTTC.

J is TRBJ2-7 and V is TRBV5-1; D possibly corresponds to TRBD1 (6 bases). Germline V gene data show CDR1 as SGHRS and CDR2 as YFSETQ. This CDR3 has 14 amino acids. Trimming shortened V by 0 bases and J by 7 bases, and 14 bases separated the two germline ends. For the CDR3, the DNA is TGCGCCAGCAGCTTGGGGGGGCAGTCTGGGGAGCAGTACTTC. This translates into CASSLGGQSGEQYF.

The rearrangement joins TRBV5-4 to TRBJ2-6; 9 positions agree with TRBD1. Germline V lookup: CDR1 SGHNT, CDR2 YYREEE (reference sequence). The junction had 5 bases not matched to a gene; V was cut back by 3 bases and J by 7 bases. There are 15 residues in the CDR3. The CDR3 is CASSWGDREANVLTF. In DNA form, the CDR3 reads TGTGCCAGCAGCTGGGGGGACAGGGAAGCCAACGTCCTGACTTTC.

The CDR3 is CASSLMTSGKVTGELFF. CDR3 sequence (DNA): TGTGCCAGCAGTTTAATGACTAGCGGGAAGGTCACCGGGGAGCTGTTTTTT. The chain is built from TRBV28 and TRBJ2-2, with 11 bases that match TRBD2. The CDR3 covers 17 residues. The germline CDR1 and CDR2 sequences are MDHEN and SYDVKM. The ends lost 2 bases at V and 4 bases at J; junction bases unmatched: 6.

The V gene is TRBV7-2, the J gene TRBJ1-6, with 7 bases fitting TRBD1. CDR1 is SGHTA and CDR2 is FQGNSA in the germline V gene. V shed 5 bases and J 8 bases; nucleotides not matched to a gene: 9. The CDR3 is 15 amino acids. In nucleotides, the CDR3 is TGTGCCAGCAGCCCTGGACAGGTCATCCATTCACCCCTCCACTTT. As protein: CASSPGQVIHSPLHF.

The chain employs TRBV30 and TRBJ1-1; D uncertain. Trimming cost V 2 bases and J 2 bases, with 6 bases left between them. The CDR3 has 12 amino acids. Per the germline V gene, CDR1 is GTSNPN and CDR2 is SVGIG (reference sequence). The chain's CDR3 is CAWSLGNTEAFF. The CDR3 nucleotides read TGTGCCTGGAGTCTAGGAAACACTGAAGCTTTCTTT.

The chain is built from TRBV7-9 and TRBJ2-7, with 11 positions matching TRBD1. CDR1 and CDR2 (germline): SEHNR, FQNEAQ (reference sequence). The CDR3 has 14 amino acids. V was pared by 3 bases and J by 4 bases, with 2 bases of the junction left unmatched. The chain's CDR3 is CASSLDRGPYEQYF. The CDR3 bases are TGTGCCAGCAGCTTGGACAGGGGGCCGTACGAGCAGTACTTC.

This chain uses TRBV7-2 with TRBJ1-5, with unresolved D. With 5 bases removed from V and 3 bases from J, the gap between germline ends came to 8 bases. Germline V CDR1 and CDR2: SGHTA, FQGNSA. This CDR3 has 13 amino acids. CDR3 DNA sequence: TGTGCCAGCAGCCCGAGGCACAATCAGCCCCAGCATTTT. Its translation is CASSPRHNQPQHF.